Presented here are 32 T cell receptor beta chains from one specimen sequenced in a study of blood T cells in healthy people across ages. Then a second PCR, running roughly 7 to 11 cycles, was carried out with a sample-barcoded 5' primer and a J-beta primer mix. TCRdb analysed the 5' RACE reads with MiXCR anew, one entry per CDR3 protein. The sample yields about 930,000 distinct CDR3 sequences, 25% to 35% seen once. These data were also filed under a second study, of T cells of mothers and their children.

Sequencing was performed on blood. These receptors were collected from a woman in her thirties or forties in good health.

The CDR3 loop is CSVKKAVSTDTQYF. DNA of the CDR3: TGCAGCGTCAAAAAGGCTGTGAGCACAGATACGCAGTATTTT. The V call is TRBV29-1, the J call TRBJ2-3; D uncertain. V lost 6 bases and J 0 bases, leaving 13 bases between the germline ends. The germline gives CDR1 SQVTM, CDR2 ANQGSEA. CDR3 length: 14 residues.

About this clonotype: Since a much larger clone is just one base distant, this may be a read error. The chain links TRBV9 to TRBJ2-7; a weak D match, TRBD1 (6 bases). The V end was cut by 3 bases, the J end by 9 bases, with 16 bases between. This CDR3 comprises 13 residues. Germline CDR1 reads SGDLS; CDR2 reads YYNGEE. This CDR3 reads CASSAAQGNGQYF. CDR3 coding DNA: TGTGCCAGCAGCGCGGCACAGGGTAACGGGCAGTACTTC.

This clonotype showed up just a few times. The chain recombines TRBV5-1 with TRBJ2-1; 8 nucleotides agree with TRBD1. The J call is in doubt because the DNA end fits TRBJ2-7 better. The CDR3 extends over 15 amino acids. Germline loops: CDR1 SGHRS, CDR2 YFSETQ. Written as DNA, the CDR3 is TGCGCCAGCAGCCAGACCGGGACAGGATACAATGAGCAGTACTTC. Translating gives CASSQTGTGYNEQYF.

J is TRBJ2-7 and V is TRBV9; D is perhaps TRBD1 (6 bases). Germline CDR1 reads SGDLS; CDR2 reads YYNGEE. This CDR3 is built from 15 residues. V lost 1 base and J 3 bases, leaving 14 bases between the germline ends. The CDR3 nucleotides are TGTGCCAGCAGCGTAAACAGAGAAGGGGGCTACGAGCAGTACTTC. This sequence encodes CASSVNREGGYEQYF.

This clonotype was recorded a few times. A much larger clone is a single base away; this may be a read error. The CDR3 loop is CATSRDLAGADSYGYTF. The CDR3 DNA sequence: TGTGCCACCAGCAGAGATCTCGCAGGGGCAGATAGCTATGGCTACACCTTC. The rearrangement uses TRBV15 and TRBJ1-2; a possible D gene is TRBD1 (6 bases). The CDR3 is 17 residues long. V lost 0 bases and J lost 4, with 18 bases in between. CDR1 is LNHNV, CDR2 YYDKDF, per germline (reference sequence).

This clonotype showed up many times. The chain's CDR3 is CASSRLAGANDEQFF. The CDR3 nucleotides read TGTGCCAGCAGTCGTCTAGCGGGGGCCAATGATGAGCAGTTCTTC. The chain joins TRBV6-6 to TRBJ2-1; 10 bases are a match to TRBD2. The CDR3 has 15 residues. V lost 5 bases, J lost 8 bases, and 9 bases stayed unmatched. The germline gives CDR1 MNHNY, CDR2 SVGAGI (reference sequence).

For the CDR3, the DNA is TGTGCCAGCAGCCTCCTTCTAGGACAGGGACCTCGGGAGCAGTACTTC. Translation gives CASSLLLGQGPREQYF. The chain has TRBV14 and TRBJ2-7, with 8 bases matching TRBD1. CDR1 is SGHDN and CDR2 is FVKESK in the germline V gene. V gave up 4 bases and J gave up 7 bases; unmatched junction bases: 15. The CDR3 spans 16 residues.

The chain carries TRBV4-2 and TRBJ2-3; possibly TRBD1 or TRBD2 for D (6 bases each). CDR3 length equals 15 residues. The V end lost 0 bases, the J end lost 6 bases, and 13 bases lay between the germline ends. Germline loops: CDR1 LGHNA, CDR2 YNFKEQ. This CDR3 reads CASSQDSGGRDTQYF. The CDR3 DNA reads as TGTGCCAGCAGCCAAGATTCCGGGGGCAGGGATACGCAGTATTTT.

This clonotype was observed a few times. This sequence joins TRBV30 and TRBJ1-1, with D perhaps TRBD1 (5 bases). CDR1 is GTSNPN and CDR2 is SVGIG in the germline V gene (reference sequence). V gave up 3 bases and J gave up 1 base, with 9 bases separating them. The CDR3 runs 13 residues. In nucleotides, the CDR3 is TGTGCCTGGAGAGGCCAGGGGAACACTGAAGCTTTCTTT. It specifies CAWRGQGNTEAFF.

This clonotype was found a few times. The rearrangement links TRBV7-2 to TRBJ2-3; possibly TRBD2 for D (6 bases). This CDR3 contains 14 residues. Germline V CDR1 and CDR2: SGHTA, FQGNSA. V lost 1 base and J 8 bases, leaving 13 bases between the germline ends. The CDR3 region is CASSLVLPRGTQYF. CDR3 DNA sequence: TGTGCCAGCAGCTTAGTCCTACCGCGGGGTACGCAGTATTTT.

The V call is TRBV7-9, the J call TRBJ1-2, with D possibly TRBD1 on 6 matching bases. V was pared by 4 bases and J by 8 bases, with 20 bases between. Germline V gives CDR1 SEHNR, CDR2 FQNEAQ (reference sequence). The CDR3 covers 15 residues. The CDR3 sequence: CASSSPLGGLGGYTF. The DNA of the CDR3 is TGTGCCAGCAGCTCTCCCCTAGGGGGACTTGGAGGCTACACCTTC.

The genes are TRBV10-3 and TRBJ2-1, with TRBD2 matching 11 bases. V lost 6 bases to trimming and J lost 6 bases; unmatched junction nucleotides: 13. The CDR3 covers 17 residues. Germline V CDR1 and CDR2: ENHRY, SYGVKD. The CDR3 region has the DNA TGTGCCATCAGCCCTACTATAGCGGGGGGGTCAGGCAATGAGCAGTTCTTC. It encodes CAISPTIAGGSGNEQFF.

This clonotype was counted a few times. This rearrangement joins TRBV20-1 to TRBJ2-5, with a weak D call TRBD2 (6 bases). Per the germline V gene, CDR1 is DFQATT and CDR2 is SNEGSKA (reference sequence). The CDR3 runs to 14 residues. Trimming left V 3 bases short and J 5 bases short, with 16 bases between. Written as DNA, the CDR3 is TGCAGTGCTAGCCCCATCACTAGCCGGGAGACCCAGTACTTC. This codes for CSASPITSRETQYF.

This clonotype was seen more than once but under ten times. CDR3 nucleotides: TGTGCCACCAAGGAAACGATACCACAGTACGAGCAGTACTTC. Amino acids: CATKETIPQYEQYF. This rearrangement joins TRBV28 to TRBJ2-7; D is ambiguous. The CDR3 runs to 14 residues. CDR1 is MDHEN and CDR2 is SYDVKM in the germline V gene. Trimming removed 10 bases at V and 4 bases at J, with 20 bases between.

This clonotype was detected a few times. A much larger clone sits a single nucleotide away, making a read error possible. The chain joins TRBV12-3 or TRBV12-4 to TRBJ2-7; 8 bases agree with TRBD1. The CDR3 has 14 residues. CDR3 DNA sequence: TGTGCCAGCAGGTTAGCCCAGGGGGCGAAAGAGCAGTACTTC. Its protein product is CASRLAQGAKEQYF.

This clonotype was seen many times. V is TRBV24-1 and J is TRBJ2-7, with 9 bases aligning to TRBD1. The CDR3 runs 15 residues. The germline V gene encodes CDR1 KGHDR and CDR2 SFDVKD. Unmatched junction bases numbered 8, after V lost 4 bases and J lost 5 bases. Here the CDR3 reads CATSESGTGTHEQYF. DNA for the CDR3: TGTGCCACCAGTGAGTCCGGGACAGGGACCCACGAGCAGTACTTC.

This chain connects TRBV12-3 or TRBV12-4 to TRBJ2-1, with TRBD2 identical over 7 bases. With 5 bases clipped from V and 2 bases from J, the junction kept 9 bases outside the gene matches. The CDR3 has 16 amino acids. In DNA form, the CDR3 reads TGTGCCAGCAGTCCAGCGGGATGGGGGGCCTACAATGAGCAGTTCTTC. This translates into CASSPAGWGAYNEQFF.

A remark on this clonotype: This may come from a read error, since a much larger clone is one base off. The V gene is TRBV7-2, the J gene TRBJ2-5; unclear D gene. The J call may not be correct, given that the DNA end is closer to TRBJ2-1. The CDR3 is made up of 14 amino acids. Germline V lookup: CDR1 SGHTA, CDR2 FQGNSA. The CDR3 spells CASSSYGAQETQFF. The CDR3, as DNA: TGTGCCAGCAGCTCATACGGAGCTCAAGAGACCCAGTTCTTC.

V usage is TRBV7-9 and J usage is TRBJ1-3; D is unresolved. Germline V gene sequence: CDR1 SEHNR, CDR2 FQNEAQ (reference sequence). Trimming stripped 5 bases from V and 3 bases from J, with 8 bases between. The CDR3 covers 13 residues. CDR3 sequence: CASSPPLGNTIYF. The DNA of the CDR3 is TGTGCCAGCAGCCCACCCCTTGGAAACACCATATATTTT. The full variable domain, its missing parts supplied by reference TRBV7-9 and TRBJ1-3, is DTGVSQNPRHKITKRGQNVTFRCDPISEHNRLYWYRQTLGQGPEFLTYFQNEAQLEKSRLLSDRFSAERPKGSFSTLEIQRTEQGDSAMYLCASSPPLGNTIYFGEGSWLTVV.

This rearrangement joins TRBV28 to TRBJ2-7; TRBD1 aligns across 8 bases. Germline V CDR1 and CDR2: MDHEN, SYDVKM. CDR3 length: 13 residues. Trimming took 6 bases from V and 6 from J; bases not matched to a gene: 7. CDR3 bases: TGTGCCAGCAGGGGACAGGATAACTCCGAGCAGTACTTC. It yields the protein CASRGQDNSEQYF.

This clonotype was observed a few times. V usage is TRBV20-1 and J usage is TRBJ1-2; D is unresolved. CDR1 is DFQATT, CDR2 SNEGSKA, per germline (reference sequence). The CDR3 contains 14 residues. V shed 0 bases and J shed 2 bases, with 10 bases lying between them. In DNA, the CDR3 is TGCAGTGCTAGAGATCAAAAGGGCAACTATGGCTACACCTTC. The encoded protein is CSARDQKGNYGYTF.

About this clonotype: An end of the junction differs from the germline gene, which may be a read error. J is TRBJ2-7 and V is TRBV28; D uncertain. The J call could be wrong; TRBJ2-4 is a better fit for the DNA end. The germline gives CDR1 MDHEN, CDR2 SYDVKM. The CDR3 has 15 amino acids. The chain's CDR3 is CASSFGGRAENIQYF. The DNA of the CDR3 is TGTGCCAGCAGTTTTGGCGGAAGAGCCGAAAACATTCAGTACTTC.

In its sample, this clonotype was seen once. At one boundary the junction diverges from the germline segment, which might be a read error. The chain joins TRBV5-1 to TRBJ1-6; TRBD1 agrees at 9 bases. The CDR3 contains 17 residues. Germline CDR1 and CDR2: SGHRS and YFSETQ. CDR3 amino acids: CASSLDDRGTGNLPLHF. In nucleotides, the CDR3 is TGCGCCAGCAGCTTGGACGACAGGGGGACAGGGAATTTACCCCTCCACTTT.

Details on this clonotype: This could be a read error, since a much larger clone is one nucleotide away. The rearrangement links TRBV4-2 to TRBJ2-1, with a tentative D call TRBD1 (6 bases). Germline V gene data show CDR1 as LGHNA and CDR2 as YNFKEQ. The CDR3 spans 16 residues. The CDR3, as DNA: TGTGCCAGCAGCCAAGTAGAGGACAGTTCGTACAATGAGCGGTTCTTC. This sequence encodes CASSQVEDSSYNERFF.

This chain links TRBV6-5 with TRBJ2-1; D is perhaps TRBD1 (5 bases). The CDR3 spans 11 residues. CDR1 MNHEY and CDR2 SVGAGI come from the germline V gene. V was clipped by 8 bases and J by 10 bases, with 12 bases between them. CDR3 nucleotide sequence: TGTGCCAGCGGCCGACAGATGGAGCAGTTCTTC. It is translated as CASGRQMEQFF.

This clonotype was recorded at least ten times. The CDR3 loop reads CASSSQTGTTDTQYF. The CDR3 DNA is TGCGCCAGCAGCTCGCAGACAGGGACAACAGATACGCAGTATTTT. The chain joins TRBV5-1 to TRBJ2-3, with 7 bases matching TRBD1. V was clipped by 3 bases and J by 3 bases; unmatched bases: 7. Germline values: CDR1 SGHRS, CDR2 YFSETQ. This CDR3 is 15 amino acids long. The complete variable domain, with remaining parts taken from reference TRBV5-1 and TRBJ2-3, reads KAGVTQTPRYLIKTRGQQVTLSCSPISGHRSVSWYQQTPGQGLQFLFEYFSETQRNKGNFPGRFSGRQFSNSRSEMNVSTLELGDSALYLCASSSQTGTTDTQYFGPGTRLTVL.

This clonotype appeared a few times. This sequence joins TRBV20-1 and TRBJ1-2, with 12 bases lining up with TRBD1. The trim removed 3 bases at V and 6 bases at J, leaving 2 bases unmatched. The V gene's germline CDR1 is DFQATT and CDR2 SNEGSKA (reference sequence). There are 13 residues in the CDR3. CDR3 sequence (DNA): TGCAGTGCTAGGGGACAGGGGGCGAATGGCTACACCTTC. It encodes CSARGQGANGYTF.

In this sample, this clonotype turned up a few times. The chain uses TRBV4-3 and TRBJ1-1; D is undetermined. Trimming cost V 0 bases and J 0 bases, with 8 bases left between them. Germline CDR1 and CDR2: LGHNA and YSLEER. The CDR3 length is 15 residues. The CDR3, as DNA: TGCGCCAGCAGCCAAGATGAAATGTTGAACACTGAAGCTTTCTTT. Its translation is CASSQDEMLNTEAFF.

The V call is TRBV5-1, the J call TRBJ2-3; TRBD1 is a possible D gene (5 bases). The V end lost 4 bases, the J end lost 6 bases, and 18 bases lay between the germline ends. Germline loops: CDR1 SGHRS, CDR2 YFSETQ. The CDR3 length is 15 residues. CDR3 bases: TGCGCCAGCAGCCCCCCGAAAGGGGCAGGGGATACGCAGTATTTT. This codes for CASSPPKGAGDTQYF.

This clonotype has just a few counts. A read error may account for a junction end that differs from germline. The chain is built from TRBV27 and TRBJ2-6; 12 nucleotides align to TRBD1. Germline CDR1 MNHEY, CDR2 SMNVEV (reference sequence). CDR3 length: 18 residues. For the CDR3, the DNA is TGTGCCAGCAGTGTAACCGGGACAGGGGGCTCTGAGGCCAACGTCCTGACTTTC. Its protein product is CASSVTGTGGSEANVLTF.

A few counts support this clonotype. This sequence joins TRBV5-4 and TRBJ2-5; 9 bases match TRBD2. In germline, CDR1 is SGHNT, CDR2 YYREEE (reference sequence). This CDR3 comprises 16 residues. V was pared by 3 bases and J by 3 bases, with 9 bases of the junction left unmatched. The CDR3, as DNA: TGTGCCAGCAGCTCAAGTGGGGCGGGGGGGAAAGAGACCCAGTACTTC. Protein: CASSSSGAGGKETQYF.

This clonotype was detected ten times or more. The J gene is TRBJ2-5, the V gene TRBV3-1, with D unresolved. The CDR3 contains 12 residues. CDR1 is LGHDT and CDR2 is YNNKEL in the germline V gene (reference sequence). V gave up 1 base and J gave up 7 bases, with 7 bases separating them. CDR3 amino acids: CASSQVERTQYF. The DNA of the CDR3 is TGTGCCAGCAGCCAAGTCGAGCGGACCCAGTACTTC.